This T cell receptor (beta chain) was observed in a study of cytomegalovirus exposure and HLA in healthy donors. Primers for the PCR totalled 60 Vbeta and 13 Jbeta. Sequencing used immunoSEQ multiplex PCR; TCRdb keeps in-frame clones, though not all of them. The top ten clones hold approximately 3.8% of a sample with around 120,000 clones, more than 60% of them seen once. This TCR came from a woman in her thirties or forties in good health and CMV-seronegative. Sequencing was carried out using PBMCs.

CDR3 residues: CASSEDRTYEQYF. In DNA, the CDR3 is TGTGCCAGCAGCGAGGACAGAACCTACGAGCAGTACTTC. The rearrangement joins TRBV2 to TRBJ2-7, with D possibly being TRBD1 (6 bases). The V gene's germline CDR1 is SNHLY and CDR2 FYNNEI. The CDR3 extends over 13 amino acids. V lost 6 bases, J lost 2 bases, and 11 bases lay in between.